The sequence of this T cell receptor (beta chain) was determined in a study of CD8 T cells in ankylosing spondylitis. Germline loops: CDR1 SGHTA, CDR2 FQGTGA. V was cut by 2 bases and J by 3 bases, with 14 bases left in between. This CDR3 has 15 residues. TCRdb re-called the 5' RACE reads with MiXCR, one entry per CDR3 protein. The top ten clones hold 5.5% to 8% of a sample with around 250,000 distinct CDR3 sequences, around 10% of them seen once. This clonotype originated in a male donor with ankylosing spondylitis or in good health (not recorded which). Sequencing input: blood, either unsorted or a sorted T cell fraction (not recorded which). The V and J genes are TRBV7-3 and TRBJ2-7; D is unclear. In DNA form, the CDR3 reads TGTGCCAGCAGCTTAGAAGTTGGCGCCAACTACGAGCAGTACTTC. The encoded protein is CASSLEVGANYEQYF.